This T cell receptor beta chain was recorded in a study of Graves' ophthalmopathy and Graves' hyperthyroidism. Turning to the study itself: Before any treatment, peripheral blood was taken at the initial diagnosis. Overall study findings and caveats: Clonotypes were expanded in thyroid at above 0.001 frequency, and most also appeared in blood. The study's model predicted ophthalmopathy progression at over 55% sensitivity and about 72% specificity.

The CDR3 loop spans 15 amino acids. Per germline, CDR1 MDHEN and CDR2 SYDVKM. Trimming stripped 5 bases from V and 4 bases from J, with 17 bases between. TCR beta CDR3 amplification used RNA transcripts. Second-round multiplex PCR followed a first-round RT-PCR using HTBI primers. Via MiXCR, TCRdb re-called the multiplex PCR reads, giving one row per CDR3 protein. Of about 620,000 distinct CDR3 sequences in the sample, 22% were seen once. Eligible hyperthyroidism cases comprised new diagnoses of under 2 months' duration in individuals aged 18 to 65. In the case of this clonotype: Its target is not known.

The rearrangement links TRBV28 to TRBJ1-2, with D perhaps TRBD1 (6 bases). This sequence was found in a woman aged 18 to 35 with stable Graves' hyperthyroidism. Some clones in this sample may be carry-over from other donors' samples. The sequencing sample was made of peripheral blood. CDR3 sequence reads: CASSRTGRSPYGYTF. The CDR3 nucleotides are TGTGCCAGCAGTCGCACAGGGAGATCCCCCTATGGCTACACCTTC.